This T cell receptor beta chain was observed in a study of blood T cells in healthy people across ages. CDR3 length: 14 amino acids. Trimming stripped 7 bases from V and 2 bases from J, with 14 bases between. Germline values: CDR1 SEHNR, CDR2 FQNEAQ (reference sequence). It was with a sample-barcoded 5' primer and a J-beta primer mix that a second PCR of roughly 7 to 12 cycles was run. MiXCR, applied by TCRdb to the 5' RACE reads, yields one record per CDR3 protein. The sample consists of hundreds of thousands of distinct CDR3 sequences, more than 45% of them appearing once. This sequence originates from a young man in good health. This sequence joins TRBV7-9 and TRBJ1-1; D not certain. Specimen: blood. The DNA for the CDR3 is TGTGCCAGCACCCTGGGAATGGGAAACACTGAAGCTTTCTTT. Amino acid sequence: CASTLGMGNTEAFF.